The next 26 T cell receptor beta chains were all read from a single sample in a study of T cells in localized non-small cell lung cancer. Clones were sequenced by immunoSEQ multiplex PCR, and TCRdb holds only the in-frame ones, with some missing. This sample yields 1,500 to 2,000 clones, of which approximately 25% are seen a single time; over 12% belongs to the top ten. The input for sequencing was lung tumor tissue, taken before any cancer treatment. These receptors all stem from a female donor older than 55 with stage I lung adenocarcinoma.

This clone qualifies as medium-sized (0.01 to 0.1%). V is TRBV6-8 and J is TRBJ1-2; the match to TRBD1 covers 8 bases. There are 15 residues in the CDR3. Per germline, CDR1 MNHGY and CDR2 SAAAGT. J lost 4 bases, V lost 5 bases, and 9 bases had no gene match. The CDR3 loop reads CASSPQTGVVYGYTF. The CDR3 coding sequence is TGTGCCAGCAGTCCACAGACAGGGGTGGTCTATGGCTACACCTTC.

There are a few counts of this clone. The chain couples TRBV28 to TRBJ2-3, with TRBD1 matching 10 bases. There are 16 residues in the CDR3. Germline trimming cut 5 bases from V and 6 bases from J; bases unmatched to any gene: 11. Germline V gene lookup returns CDR1 MDHEN and CDR2 SYDVKM. CDR3 bases: TGTGCCAGCAGTCTTCTGGACAGGGGGACTACCGATACGCAGTATTTT. This sequence encodes CASSLLDRGTTDTQYF.

This clone is categorized as medium-sized. The V gene is TRBV11-3, the J gene TRBJ2-1; 8 positions agree with TRBD2. The CDR3 contains 15 residues. Germline CDR1 SGHNT, CDR2 YENEEA. V was pared by 5 bases and J by 8 bases, with 11 bases of the junction left unmatched. The CDR3 is CASSPLREGVHEQFF. The CDR3 DNA sequence: TGTGCCAGCAGCCCTCTCCGGGAGGGCGTACATGAGCAGTTCTTC.

Written as DNA, the CDR3 is TGTGCCAGCAGTTCCCTTAGAACTAGCACCTACGAGCAGTACTTC. Residues: CASSSLRTSTYEQYF. The chain employs TRBV6-8 and TRBJ2-7, with a tentative D call TRBD2 (6 bases). V was pared by 4 bases and J by 2 bases, with 15 bases between. The CDR3 sequence is 15 residues long. Germline CDR1 is MNHGY and CDR2 is SAAAGT.

V usage is TRBV18 and J usage is TRBJ2-5; no definite D call. The CDR3 spans 12 residues. The germline CDR1 and CDR2 sequences are KGHSH and LQKENI. Trimming cost V 5 bases and J 4 bases, with 8 bases left between them. Here the CDR3 reads CASSSAGETQYF. In nucleotides, the CDR3 is TGTGCCAGCTCATCGGCAGGAGAGACCCAGTACTTC. Variable domain in full (rest from reference TRBV18 and TRBJ2-5): NAGVMQNPRHLVRRRGQEARLRCSPMKGHSHVYWYRQLPEEGLKFMVYLQKENIIDESGMPKERFSAEFPKEGPSILRIQQVVRGDSAAYFCASSSAGETQYFGPGTRLLVL.

The chain couples TRBV30 to TRBJ1-2; D unclear. CDR1 GTSNPN and CDR2 SVGIG come from the germline V gene (reference sequence). V lost 6 bases and J 4 bases, leaving 12 bases between the germline ends. The CDR3 spans 12 residues. CDR3 DNA sequence: TGTGCCTGCACCGCTGCAGGCTATGGCTACACCTTC. Translating it yields CACTAAGYGYTF.

This chain links TRBV14 with TRBJ2-3; D unclear. Looked up from germline, CDR1 is SGHDN and CDR2 is FVKESK. V was pared by 2 bases and J by 2 bases, with 5 bases between. The CDR3 is 13 amino acids. The CDR3 nucleotides are TGTGCCAGCAGCCAACTAAACACAGATACGCAGTATTTT. Its protein product is CASSQLNTDTQYF.

This chain links TRBV18 with TRBJ1-2; tentative D call: TRBD1 (6 bases). Germline CDR1 KGHSH, CDR2 LQKENI. The V and J ends lost 5 bases and 0 bases respectively, with 10 bases between them. The CDR3 length is 14 residues. The CDR3 reads CASSGDMTNYGYTF. Written as DNA, the CDR3 is TGTGCCAGCTCAGGGGACATGACTAACTATGGCTACACCTTC.

The chain uses TRBV10-2 and TRBJ2-7; 11 bases map to TRBD2. The CDR3 has 15 amino acids. V trimming: 8 bases; J trimming: 4 bases; junction bases outside the gene matches: 10. CDR1 and CDR2 from the germline V gene are WSHSY and SAAADI. CDR3 DNA sequence: TGCGCCAGCCATCAACGCTTAGCGGGGGGGTACGAGCAGTACTTC. It translates to CASHQRLAGGYEQYF.

Only a few counts were recorded for this clone. The CDR3: CATSRDRGRPYEQYF. DNA for the CDR3: TGTGCCACCAGCAGAGATCGGGGAAGGCCTTACGAGCAGTACTTC. The chain uses TRBV15 and TRBJ2-7; a weak D match, TRBD2 (5 bases). Germline V gene sequence: CDR1 LNHNV, CDR2 YYDKDF (reference sequence). The CDR3 totals 15 residues. V dropped 0 bases and J dropped 4 bases, with 13 bases sitting between them.

This clone was detected only a few times. The chain recombines TRBV11-3 with TRBJ2-3; 7 bases align to TRBD2. This CDR3 has 15 amino acids. V shed 6 bases, J shed 2 bases, and the junction held 8 bases outside the gene matches. Germline V gene sequence: CDR1 SGHNT, CDR2 YENEEA. CDR3 protein: CASRASGTVTDTQYF. The CDR3 nucleotides are TGTGCCAGCAGGGCCAGCGGGACCGTCACAGATACGCAGTATTTT.

The CDR3 bases are TGTGCCAGTAGCAGTAACAGGGGGCGGACGCAGACCCAGTACTTC. Protein product: CASSSNRGRTQTQYF. The V gene is TRBV19, the J gene TRBJ2-5, with 9 bases matching TRBD1. CDR1 is LNHDA, CDR2 SQIVND, per germline (reference sequence). This CDR3 contains 15 residues. The V and J ends lost 6 bases and 6 bases, in that order; junction bases with no gene match: 11.

This clone has a handful of counts. The chain combines TRBV6-8 with TRBJ2-6; D is unclear. The germline V gene encodes CDR1 MNHGY and CDR2 SAAAGT. V lost 7 bases and J lost 4, with 5 bases in between. This CDR3 contains 12 residues. CDR3 in amino acids: CASNRGANVLTF. As DNA, the CDR3 is TGTGCCAGCAATCGGGGGGCCAACGTCCTGACTTTC.

The V and J genes are TRBV30 and TRBJ1-5; the D is unclear. CDR1 GTSNPN and CDR2 SVGIG come from the germline V gene (reference sequence). The CDR3 is made up of 13 amino acids. V lost 2 bases, J lost 6 bases, and 11 bases lay in between. CDR3 protein: CAWSRSGTQPQHF. CDR3 bases: TGTGCCTGGAGTCGATCAGGAACTCAGCCCCAGCATTTT.

In its sample, this clone was seen a few times. This sequence joins TRBV28 and TRBJ2-7, with 7 bases that match TRBD1. The CDR3 runs to 17 residues. The germline gives CDR1 MDHEN, CDR2 SYDVKM. V trimming: 6 bases; J trimming: 2 bases; junction bases outside the gene matches: 16. CDR3 in DNA: TGTGCCAGCAGCTCTCGGACAGGCTTTTCTCTAACCTACGAGCAGTACTTC. This translates into CASSSRTGFSLTYEQYF.

By sample fraction, this clone is large. CDR3 nucleotide sequence: TGTGCCAGCAGCTTACGGGAGGGTAGCCACAATGAGCAGTTCTTC. Translated: CASSLREGSHNEQFF. The chain combines TRBV11-3 with TRBJ2-1, with 8 nucleotides matching TRBD2. V shed 2 bases, J shed 5 bases, and the junction held 5 bases outside the gene matches. This CDR3 is built from 15 residues. Germline CDR1 SGHNT, CDR2 YENEEA. The full variable domain, with the rest looked up from reference TRBV11-3 and TRBJ2-1, is EAGVVQSPRYKIIEKKQPVAFWCNPISGHNTLYWYLQNLGQGPELLIRYENEEAVDDSQLPKDRFSAERLKGVDSTLKIQPAELGDSAVYLCASSLREGSHNEQFFGPGTRLTVL.

There are a few counts of this clone. J is TRBJ1-1 and V is TRBV25-1; 7 bases are shared with TRBD1. Germline values: CDR1 MGHDK, CDR2 SYGVNS. The CDR3 length is 14 residues. Trimming at V came to 1 base and at J to 4 bases, leaving 3 bases not matched to a gene. This CDR3 reads CASSESTGLTEAFF. The CDR3 coding sequence is TGTGCCAGCAGTGAATCGACAGGGCTCACTGAAGCTTTCTTT.

The chain recombines TRBV11-3 with TRBJ1-3; a weak D match, TRBD1 (5 bases). The CDR3 is 14 amino acids. Trimming shortened V by 3 bases and J by 2 bases, and 8 bases separated the two germline ends. The germline V gene has CDR1 SGHNT and CDR2 YENEEA. The CDR3 here is CASSLGRTGNTIYF. CDR3 in DNA: TGTGCCAGCAGCTTGGGGCGCACTGGAAACACCATATATTTT. The whole variable domain, filled in from reference TRBV11-3 and TRBJ1-3, reads EAGVVQSPRYKIIEKKQPVAFWCNPISGHNTLYWYLQNLGQGPELLIRYENEEAVDDSQLPKDRFSAERLKGVDSTLKIQPAELGDSAVYLCASSLGRTGNTIYFGEGSWLTVV.

This clone was found a few times. This rearrangement joins TRBV6-8 to TRBJ1-4; weak D call: TRBD1 (5 bases). V was clipped by 2 bases and J by 7 bases, with 20 bases between them. The CDR3 length is 17 residues. From germline, CDR1 is MNHGY and CDR2 SAAAGT. CDR3 in DNA: TGTGCCAGCAGTTACCCTCACGGGGGGGAAGACGGTGAAAAACTGTTTTTT. The encoded protein is CASSYPHGGEDGEKLFF.

This clone rates as medium-sized. The gene calls are TRBV6-8 and TRBJ1-3; tentatively, D is TRBD1 (5 bases). The CDR3 is 14 residues long. Trimming cost V 2 bases and J 2 bases, with 7 bases left between them. Germline assignment: CDR1 MNHGY and CDR2 SAAAGT. In DNA form, the CDR3 reads TGTGCCAGCAGTTACCGGGGGGCTGGAAACACCATATATTTT. This sequence encodes CASSYRGAGNTIYF.

The V call is TRBV5-1, the J call TRBJ2-3, with TRBD2 matching over 10 bases. The CDR3 contains 17 residues. The V gene's germline CDR1 is SGHRS and CDR2 YFSETQ. V trimming: 4 bases; J trimming: 0 bases; junction bases outside the gene matches: 8. CDR3 protein: CASSPVGLAASTDTQYF. The CDR3 coding sequence is TGCGCCAGCAGCCCGGTCGGACTAGCGGCTAGCACAGATACGCAGTATTTT.

This chain joins TRBV16 and TRBJ2-7, with 8 bases matching TRBD2. J lost 1 base, V lost 1 base, and 12 bases had no gene match. In germline, CDR1 is KGHSY, CDR2 FQNENV. The CDR3 consists of 18 residues. The DNA of the CDR3 is TGTGCCAGCAGCCAATTTACGATGGGTAGCGGGACTTCCTACGAGCAGTACTTC. Protein sequence: CASSQFTMGSGTSYEQYF.

This clone was counted only a few times. The J gene is TRBJ2-1, the V gene TRBV11-3; 9 bases line up with TRBD2. Germline lookup yields CDR1 SGHNT and CDR2 YENEEA. After removal of 6 bases from V and 11 bases from J, the junction contained 17 bases not matched to a gene. The CDR3 is made up of 16 amino acids. This CDR3 reads CASSFPTSGAETKQFF. CDR3 DNA: TGTGCCAGCAGTTTCCCGACTAGCGGCGCCGAGACCAAGCAGTTCTTC. Full variable domain (remainder filled in from reference TRBV11-3 and TRBJ2-1): EAGVVQSPRYKIIEKKQPVAFWCNPISGHNTLYWYLQNLGQGPELLIRYENEEAVDDSQLPKDRFSAERLKGVDSTLKIQPAELGDSAVYLCASSFPTSGAETKQFFGPGTRLTVL.

This clone is medium-sized. V and J are TRBV4-1 and TRBJ1-2, with D perhaps matching TRBD1 (6 bases). CDR1 and CDR2 (germline): MGHRA, YSYEKL. The CDR3 totals 15 residues. V was cut by 5 bases and J by 5 bases, with 18 bases left in between. CDR3 sequence reads: CASSWGAGTQYGYTF. The CDR3 DNA sequence: TGCGCCAGCAGCTGGGGGGCGGGGACACAGTATGGCTACACCTTC.

The chain couples TRBV6-8 to TRBJ2-1, with 8 bases identical to TRBD1. The CDR3 contains 14 residues. The germline CDR1 and CDR2 sequences are MNHGY and SAAAGT. Trimming cost V 8 bases and J 7 bases; bases outside gene matches: 10. CDR3 bases: TGTGCCAGCCTGGAGACAGGGGAGCGGAATGAGCAGTTCTTC. Its translation is CASLETGERNEQFF.

This chain uses TRBV29-1 with TRBJ1-2; a possible D gene is TRBD1 (5 bases). Trimming cost V 3 bases and J 8 bases, with 13 bases left between them. This CDR3 region has 12 residues. The germline V gene encodes CDR1 SQVTM and CDR2 ANQGSEA. The CDR3 protein is CSVEGLTKGYTF. CDR3 DNA sequence: TGCAGCGTTGAGGGACTTACTAAGGGCTACACCTTC.